The clone carrying this T cell receptor (beta chain) showed up many times. Antigen specificity is unknown. The sample comes from a study of response to subunit inactivated influenza vaccine. Study results and limitations: Authors suggested seasonal influenza vaccinations each recruit few new T cells.

After removal of 3 bases from V and 5 bases from J, the junction contained 8 bases not matched to a gene. CDR1 and CDR2 (germline): SEHNR, FQNEAQ (reference sequence). The CDR3 contains 16 residues. TCRdb used MiXCR to reprocess the RT-PCR reads, holding one entry per CDR3 protein. The table includes fewer than 600,000 distinct CDR3 sequences, roughly 7.9% detected once. The source of this sequence is a man aged 50 to 69 who received an inactivated influenza vaccine. Sequenced here: PBMCs from blood, sampled around 2 years after vaccination. This chain links TRBV7-9 with TRBJ2-1; 9 positions match TRBD1. This chain's CDR3 is CASSLGWGQGDNEQFF. In nucleotides, the CDR3 is TGTGCCAGCAGCTTGGGGTGGGGACAGGGCGACAATGAGCAGTTCTTC.